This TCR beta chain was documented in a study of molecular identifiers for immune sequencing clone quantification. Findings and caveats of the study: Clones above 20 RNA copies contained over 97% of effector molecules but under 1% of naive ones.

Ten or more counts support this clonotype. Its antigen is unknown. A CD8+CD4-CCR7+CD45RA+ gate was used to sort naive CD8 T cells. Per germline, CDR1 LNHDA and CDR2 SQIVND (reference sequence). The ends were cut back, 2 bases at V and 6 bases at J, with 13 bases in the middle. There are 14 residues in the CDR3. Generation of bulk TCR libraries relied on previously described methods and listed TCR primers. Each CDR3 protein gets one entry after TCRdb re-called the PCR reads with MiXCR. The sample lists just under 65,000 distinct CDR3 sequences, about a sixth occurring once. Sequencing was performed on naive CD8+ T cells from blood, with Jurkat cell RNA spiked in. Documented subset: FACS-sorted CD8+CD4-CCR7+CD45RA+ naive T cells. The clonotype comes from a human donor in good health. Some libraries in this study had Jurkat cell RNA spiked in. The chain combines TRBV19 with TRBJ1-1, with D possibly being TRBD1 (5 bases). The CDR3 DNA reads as TGTGCCAGTAGTATAAAGGGGCTCACCCCTGAAGCTTTCTTT. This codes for CASSIKGLTPEAFF.